The 12 T cell receptor beta chains in this list originate from one sample, sequenced in a study of early T cells in non-severe SARS-CoV-2 infection. MiXCR, run by TCRdb on the 5' RACE reads, gives a single entry per CDR3 protein. The table shows around 49,000 distinct CDR3 sequences, with about 9.9% occurring only once. The sample was whole blood. These receptors were collected from an adult who was a healthcare worker with PCR-confirmed SARS-CoV-2 infection or an uninfected control (not recorded which).

This clonotype has only a few counts. The gene calls are TRBV27 and TRBJ1-5, with a tentative D call TRBD1 (5 bases). Germline-derived CDR1 and CDR2 are MNHEY and SMNVEV (reference sequence). This CDR3 spans 13 amino acids. Trimming cost V 4 bases and J 5 bases, with 9 bases left between them. CDR3 protein: CASSSRGDQPQHF. The CDR3 coding sequence is TGTGCCAGCAGTTCTCGGGGGGATCAGCCCCAGCATTTT.

This clonotype was detected ten times or more. The chain couples TRBV5-1 to TRBJ2-1; 9 bases map to TRBD2. Per the germline V gene, CDR1 is SGHRS and CDR2 is YFSETQ. V lost 0 bases to trimming and J lost 8 bases; unmatched junction nucleotides: 9. This CDR3 has 16 amino acids. The DNA for the CDR3 is TGCGCCAGCAGCTTGGAGCGGACTAGCGCTGGGGATGAGCAGTTCTTC. Protein: CASSLERTSAGDEQFF. Drawing the rest from reference TRBV5-1 and TRBJ2-1, the complete variable domain is KAGVTQTPRYLIKTRGQQVTLSCSPISGHRSVSWYQQTPGQGLQFLFEYFSETQRNKGNFPGRFSGRQFSNSRSEMNVSTLELGDSALYLCASSLERTSAGDEQFFGPGTRLTVL.

In its sample, this clonotype was seen many times. The genes are TRBV4-1 and TRBJ2-5; D call uncertain. Germline CDR1 MGHRA, CDR2 YSYEKL. V gave up 1 base and J gave up 2 bases, with 11 bases separating them. The CDR3 spans 15 residues. CDR3: CASSQGQRSQETQYF. Written as DNA, the CDR3 is TGCGCCAGCAGCCAAGGTCAGCGTTCTCAAGAGACCCAGTACTTC.

V gene TRBV29-1 combines with J gene TRBJ2-2; TRBD2 agrees at 11 bases. Germline-derived CDR1 and CDR2 are SQVTM and ANQGSEA. The CDR3 length is 14 residues. V shed 4 bases, J shed 4 bases, and the junction held 2 bases outside the gene matches. CDR3 in amino acids: CSVVTSGSTGELFF. The CDR3 DNA reads as TGCAGCGTTGTAACTAGCGGGAGCACCGGGGAGCTGTTTTTT.

This clonotype was seen ten or more times. This rearrangement joins TRBV12-3 or TRBV12-4 to TRBJ2-2, with D maybe TRBD1 (6 bases). The CDR3 runs 12 residues. V gave up 5 bases and J gave up 6 bases, with 7 bases separating them. CDR3 region: CASSQGSGELFF. CDR3 coding DNA: TGTGCCAGCAGTCAGGGGTCCGGGGAGCTGTTTTTT.

Remarks on this clonotype: A single base separates this from a much larger clone, so it may be a read error. The V gene is TRBV29-1, the J gene TRBJ2-3, with D perhaps TRBD1 (6 bases). V was cut by 2 bases and J by 4 bases, with 10 bases left in between. This CDR3 comprises 13 residues. CDR1 SQVTM and CDR2 ANQGSEA come from the germline V gene. CDR3 sequence reads: CSVERTEPDTQYF. The CDR3 nucleotides are TGCAGCGTTGAACGGACAGAGCCAGATACGCAGTATTTT.

This clonotype was seen more than once but under ten times. The chain carries TRBV18 and TRBJ1-2; D is undetermined. Trimming shortened V by 2 bases and J by 1 base, and 20 bases separated the two germline ends. Germline V gives CDR1 KGHSH, CDR2 LQKENI. CDR3 length: 18 residues. This chain's CDR3 is CASSPSIGSQGVNYGYTF. In nucleotides, the CDR3 is TGTGCCAGCTCACCAAGTATTGGCAGCCAAGGAGTTAACTATGGCTACACCTTC.

V is TRBV20-1 and J is TRBJ2-1; 10 bases match TRBD2. Germline CDR1 DFQATT, CDR2 SNEGSKA (reference sequence). This CDR3 is 16 amino acids long. With V trimmed by 0 bases and J by 5 bases, 7 bases remained unmatched. CDR3 region: CSARDAITSGNNEQFF. The CDR3 DNA reads TGCAGTGCTAGAGATGCTATAACTAGCGGGAACAATGAGCAGTTCTTC.

This clonotype was observed many times. The chain recombines TRBV7-2 with TRBJ2-1; D not certain. Germline V gives CDR1 SGHTA, CDR2 FQGNSA. The CDR3 is 13 residues long. V was cut by 3 bases and J by 10 bases, with 13 bases left in between. DNA of the CDR3: TGTGCCAGCAGCTTTACGCAGCGAAGCGAGCAGTTCTTC. Its translation is CASSFTQRSEQFF.

This clonotype was counted many times. V gene TRBV2 combines with J gene TRBJ2-7; D perhaps matches TRBD2 (5 bases). The germline CDR1 and CDR2 sequences are SNHLY and FYNNEI. The germline V and J ends were trimmed by 1 base and 4 bases, with 11 bases remaining between them. This CDR3 spans 14 amino acids. CDR3 DNA sequence: TGTGCCAGCAGTGAAGGGGCCCGGGAATACGAGCAGTACTTC. Encoded protein: CASSEGAREYEQYF.

Many counts were recorded for this clonotype. This rearrangement joins TRBV20-1 to TRBJ1-1, with D perhaps matching TRBD1 (6 bases). Germline CDR1 DFQATT, CDR2 SNEGSKA (reference sequence). V shed 1 base and J shed 1 base, with 22 bases lying between them. The CDR3 sequence is 18 residues long. The CDR3 DNA reads TGCAGTGCTAGAGCGGGGGGTACAGGGAAACGGTCGAACACTGAAGCTTTCTTT. This sequence encodes CSARAGGTGKRSNTEAFF.

V is TRBV7-9 and J is TRBJ2-5; D not certain. Between the trimmed V and J ends, which lost 3 bases and 0 bases, there was a span of 8 bases. The CDR3 is made up of 14 amino acids. CDR1 is SEHNR and CDR2 is FQNEAQ in the germline V gene (reference sequence). CDR3 coding DNA: TGTGCCAGCAGCTTTGAACGGTACCAAGAGACCCAGTACTTC. Translating it yields CASSFERYQETQYF. The full variable domain, its missing parts supplied by reference TRBV7-9 and TRBJ2-5, is DTGVSQNPRHKITKRGQNVTFRCDPISEHNRLYWYRQTLGQGPEFLTYFQNEAQLEKSRLLSDRFSAERPKGSFSTLEIQRTEQGDSAMYLCASSFERYQETQYFGPGTRLLVL.